Each of the 8 T cell receptor beta chains below was sequenced from the same sample in a study of graft-versus-host responses after intestinal transplantation. These receptors have no identified antigens. Libraries were prepared by immunoSEQ multiplex PCR; TCRdb keeps only in-frame clonotypes and omits some of them. The sample lists some 90,000 clones, just under 95% occurring once. Sequenced here: unstimulated CD4+ T cells sorted from spleen or lymph node cells, sampled before intestinal transplant. The receptor set was obtained from a human donor who received an intestinal transplant.

Remarks on this clone: One end of the junction is discordant with germline, which a read error may explain. V gene TRBV2 combines with J gene TRBJ2-5, with TRBD1 matching over 9 bases. The CDR3 extends over 15 amino acids. Germline CDR1 reads SNHLY; CDR2 reads FYNNEI. The CDR3: CASSSTGGTQKTQYF. CDR3 DNA sequence: TGTGCCAGCAGTTCGACAGGGGGAACCCAAAAGACCCAGTACTTC.

V and J are TRBV21-1 and TRBJ1-5; TRBD1, the table's D call, lacks a check against the DNA. TRBV21-1 is designated a pseudogene. This CDR3 is 21 amino acids long. DNA for the CDR3: TGTGCCAGCAGCAAAGCGTTTGGGGACAGGGAATCCATCGTTGGCAATCAGCCCCAGCATTTT. This codes for CASSKAFGDRESIVGNQPQHF.

The gene calls are TRBV7-8 and TRBJ2-3, with TRBD2 matching over 7 bases. There are 13 residues in the CDR3. Germline-derived CDR1 and CDR2 are SGHVS and FQNEAQ. V shed 5 bases and J 5 bases; nucleotides not matched to a gene: 4. The CDR3 reads CASSPRTRDTQYF. The DNA of the CDR3 is TGTGCCAGCAGCCCCCGGACTAGAGATACGCAGTATTTT.

The chain joins TRBV5-1 to TRBJ2-7; D is tentatively TRBD1 or TRBD2 (5 bases each). V lost 4 bases and J 3 bases, leaving 14 bases between the germline ends. This CDR3 contains 14 residues. Looked up from germline, CDR1 is SGHRS and CDR2 is YFSETQ. The CDR3 DNA is TGCGCCAGCAGCCCGGGGACGAGGGGCTACGAGCAGTACTTC. Protein: CASSPGTRGYEQYF.

This chain uses TRBV28 with TRBJ1-4; TRBD1 agrees at 10 bases. Trimming at V came to 7 bases and at J to 8 bases, leaving 10 bases not matched to a gene. The CDR3 runs 15 residues. Germline loops: CDR1 MDHEN, CDR2 SYDVKM. Here the CDR3 reads CASKKKTGGPEKLFF. The CDR3 nucleotides are TGTGCCAGCAAGAAGAAGACAGGGGGCCCGGAAAAACTGTTTTTT.

V is TRBV7-2 and J is TRBJ1-4, with D possibly TRBD1 on 5 matching bases. V lost 5 bases and J 10 bases, leaving 14 bases between the germline ends. The CDR3 has 13 amino acids. CDR1 is SGHTA and CDR2 is FQGNSA in the germline V gene. The CDR3 DNA reads as TGTGCCAGCAGCGCCTTCGGAGGGGCAAAACTGTTTTTT. Residues: CASSAFGGAKLFF.

CDR3 residues: CASSQDLWQPQHF. The CDR3 DNA reads as TGTGCCAGCAGCCAAGATCTGTGGCAGCCCCAGCATTTT. This sequence joins TRBV4-2 and TRBJ1-5; the D is unclear. The germline CDR1 and CDR2 sequences are LGHNA and YNFKEQ. CDR3 length: 13 amino acids. With 0 bases removed from V and 7 bases from J, the gap between germline ends came to 7 bases.

V gene TRBV11-1 combines with J gene TRBJ1-1, with TRBD1 identical over 9 bases. The V gene end was trimmed by 5 bases and the J gene end by 4 bases; junction bases not matched to a gene: 14. The CDR3 length is 17 residues. CDR1 is SGHAT and CDR2 is FQDESV in the germline V gene (reference sequence). The DNA of the CDR3 is TGTGCCAGCAGCGGCGGGACAGGGCGCTCTTGGGGCACTGAAGCTTTCTTT. Translation gives CASSGGTGRSWGTEAFF.